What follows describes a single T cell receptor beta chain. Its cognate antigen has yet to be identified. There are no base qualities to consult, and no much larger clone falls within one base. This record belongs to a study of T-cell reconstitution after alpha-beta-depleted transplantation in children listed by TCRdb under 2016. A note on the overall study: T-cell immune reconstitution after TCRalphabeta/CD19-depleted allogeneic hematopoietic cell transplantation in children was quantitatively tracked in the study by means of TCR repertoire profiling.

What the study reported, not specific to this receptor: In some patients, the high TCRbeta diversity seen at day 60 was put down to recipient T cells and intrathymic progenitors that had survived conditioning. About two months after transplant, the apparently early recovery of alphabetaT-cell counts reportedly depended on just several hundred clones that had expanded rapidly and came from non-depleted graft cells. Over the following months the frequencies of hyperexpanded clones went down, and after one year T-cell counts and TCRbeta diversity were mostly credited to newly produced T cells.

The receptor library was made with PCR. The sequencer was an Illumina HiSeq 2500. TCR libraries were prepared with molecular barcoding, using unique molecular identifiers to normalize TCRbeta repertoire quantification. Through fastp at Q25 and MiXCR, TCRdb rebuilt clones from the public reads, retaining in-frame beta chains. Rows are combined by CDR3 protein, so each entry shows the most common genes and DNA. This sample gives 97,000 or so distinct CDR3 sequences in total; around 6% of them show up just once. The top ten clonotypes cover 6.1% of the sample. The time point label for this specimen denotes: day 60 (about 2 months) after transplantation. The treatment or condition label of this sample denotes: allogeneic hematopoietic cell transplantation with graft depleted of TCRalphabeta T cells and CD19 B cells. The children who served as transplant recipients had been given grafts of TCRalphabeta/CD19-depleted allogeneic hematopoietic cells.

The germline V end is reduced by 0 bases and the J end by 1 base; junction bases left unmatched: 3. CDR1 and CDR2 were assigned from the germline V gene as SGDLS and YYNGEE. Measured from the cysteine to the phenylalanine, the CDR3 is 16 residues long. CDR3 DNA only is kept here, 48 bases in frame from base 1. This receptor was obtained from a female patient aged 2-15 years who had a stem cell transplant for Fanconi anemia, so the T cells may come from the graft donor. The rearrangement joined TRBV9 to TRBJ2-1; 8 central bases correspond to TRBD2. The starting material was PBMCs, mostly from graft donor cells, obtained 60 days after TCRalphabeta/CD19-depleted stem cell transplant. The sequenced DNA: TGTGCCAGCAGCGTAGCGGGGGGGCCTTCCTACAATGAGCAGTTCTTC. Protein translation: CASSVAGGPSYNEQFF.